This TCR beta chain appears in the sequencing data of a study of CD8 T cells in ankylosing spondylitis. General study points: Seemingly characteristic of ankylosing spondylitis blood was a TCR beta motif consisting of several highly homologous variants. In ankylosing spondylitis patients, matched synovial fluid reportedly showed significant enrichment of disease-linked clones. In synovial fluid and blood from reactive arthritis, some motif variants were previously reported. Clones that were linked to disease were CD8+ and were relatively rare in peripheral blood.

There are many counts of this clonotype. Its cognate antigen is unknown. V lost 2 bases to trimming and J lost 4 bases, with 12 bases between them. The CDR3 is 15 amino acids. In germline, CDR1 is MNHEY, CDR2 SVGAGI. Libraries for TCR beta were made by quantitative 5'-RACE with molecular barcodes. TCRdb redid the calling of the 5' RACE reads with MiXCR, one entry per CDR3 protein. The profile shows under 250,000 distinct CDR3 sequences, about 7% of them singletons. The chain couples TRBV6-5 to TRBJ2-1; D is tentatively TRBD1 or TRBD2 (5 bases each). Material for sequencing was blood, either unsorted or a sorted T cell fraction (not recorded which). This TCR was recovered from a male donor with ankylosing spondylitis. The CDR3 protein is CASSYSHGAYNEQFF. The CDR3 DNA reads as TGTGCCAGCAGTTACAGTCACGGGGCATACAATGAGCAGTTCTTC.